Shown below are 23 T cell receptor beta chains from a single sample sequenced in a study of prognosis after radiotherapy for stage I lung cancer. Two rounds of multiplex PCR amplified TCR beta CDR3 from genomic DNA. TRBV and TRBJ genes each had their own specific primers in first-round PCR. TCRdb fed the multiplex PCR reads into MiXCR, producing one record per CDR3 protein. In the table there are around 63,000 distinct CDR3 sequences, less than 30% of which are singletons. Specimen: PBMCs, collected before or after stereotactic body radiation therapy (not recorded which). The receptor set was obtained from a donor over 45 with non-small cell lung cancer.

This clonotype was recorded at least ten times. V and J are TRBV10-3 and TRBJ1-1; 9 bases line up with TRBD1. CDR3 length equals 16 residues. V lost 0 bases, J lost 4 bases, and 6 bases stayed unmatched. The germline gives CDR1 ENHRY, CDR2 SYGVKD. CDR3 nucleotide sequence: TGTGCCATCAGTGAGTCGGGACAGGGAAGGGGCACTGAAGCTTTCTTT. This sequence encodes CAISESGQGRGTEAFF.

The chain couples TRBV24-1 to TRBJ2-7; a weak D match, TRBD1 (6 bases). Trimming removed 8 bases from V and 11 bases from J, with 18 bases in between. CDR3 length equals 12 residues. Germline CDR1 KGHDR, CDR2 SFDVKD. The DNA of the CDR3 is TGTGCCACCAATCATTCTCAGGGGCAGGAGTACTTC. As protein: CATNHSQGQEYF.

This clonotype appeared many times. The chain combines TRBV7-9 with TRBJ2-1; D not resolved. Per the germline V gene, CDR1 is SEHNR and CDR2 is FQNEAQ (reference sequence). The CDR3 loop spans 17 amino acids. The V end lost 2 bases, the J end lost 8 bases, and 22 bases lay between the germline ends. The CDR3 nucleotides are TGTGCCAGCAGCTTACCAATGAGACGTTCTAGTTCCGATGAGCAGTTCTTC. Amino acids: CASSLPMRRSSSDEQFF.

This clonotype came up many times. The junction departs from the called germline gene at one end, perhaps through a read error. V is TRBV11-2 and J is TRBJ1-1; D remains unclear. The CDR3 runs 15 residues. The germline CDR1 and CDR2 sequences are SGHAT and FQNNGV. CDR3 amino acids: CASNLLGGMNTEAFF. CDR3 bases: TGTGCCAGCAACTTATTAGGAGGGATGAACACTGAAGCTTTCTTT.

The chain carries TRBV6-2 or TRBV6-3 and TRBJ1-6; D is unclear. The germline V and J ends were trimmed by 5 bases and 14 bases, with 16 bases remaining between them. This CDR3 spans 13 amino acids. Per the germline V gene, CDR1 is MNHEY and CDR2 is SVGEGT. The CDR3 region has the DNA TGTGCCAGCAGTGACCAGGTTTTAACATCCCTCCACTTT. Protein product: CASSDQVLTSLHF.

This clonotype was detected once. The junction departs from germline at one end; a sequencing error may be responsible. V is TRBV6-1 and J is TRBJ1-2; D perhaps matches TRBD1 (5 bases). This CDR3 region has 16 residues. Germline-derived CDR1 and CDR2 are MNHNS and SASEGT. CDR3: CASSEVKGAALYGYTF. DNA of the CDR3: TGTGCCAGCAGTGAAGTGAAAGGGGCCGCCTTATATGGATACACCTTC.

V usage is TRBV7-6 and J usage is TRBJ2-4; 8 nucleotides align to TRBD1. The CDR3 has 13 amino acids. The V gene's germline CDR1 is SGHVS and CDR2 FNYEAQ. The V gene end was trimmed by 5 bases and the J gene end by 6 bases; junction bases not matched to a gene: 3. The CDR3 coding sequence is TGTGCCAGCAGCCGGGACAGGCGAAACATTCAGTACTTC. This translates into CASSRDRRNIQYF.

This clonotype was observed many times. The gene calls are TRBV4-1 and TRBJ2-3; 7 bases line up with TRBD1. Looked up from germline, CDR1 is MGHRA and CDR2 is YSYEKL. With V trimmed by 2 bases and J by 6 bases, 8 bases remained unmatched. The CDR3 sequence is 15 residues long. In nucleotides, the CDR3 is TGCGCCAGCAGCCAAAAAGGGGGCGGTGGGGATACGCAGTATTTT. It yields the protein CASSQKGGGGDTQYF.

This clonotype was seen repeatedly, ten times or more. The V call is TRBV11-1, the J call TRBJ1-2, with D tentatively TRBD1 (5 bases). Germline V gene lookup returns CDR1 SGHAT and CDR2 FQDESV (reference sequence). The CDR3 extends over 13 amino acids. The V end was cut by 5 bases, the J end by 2 bases, with 9 bases between. The CDR3 spells CASSTTGNYGYTF. CDR3 sequence (DNA): TGTGCCAGCAGCACTACAGGAAACTATGGCTACACCTTC. Variable domain in full (rest from reference TRBV11-1 and TRBJ1-2): EAEVAQSPRYKITEKSQAVAFWCDPISGHATLYWYRQILGQGPELLVQFQDESVVDDSQLPKDRFSAERLKGVDSTLKIQPAELGDSAMYLCASSTTGNYGYTFGSGTRLTVV.

The V gene is TRBV15, the J gene TRBJ1-5; D unclear. V was trimmed by 7 bases and J by 3 bases, leaving 16 bases between them. This CDR3 comprises 15 residues. The germline V gene encodes CDR1 LNHNV and CDR2 YYDKDF (reference sequence). CDR3 sequence (DNA): TGTGCCACCACCGCTGTTAGGTCCAACAATCAGCCCCAGCATTTT. This encodes CATTAVRSNNQPQHF.

The sample holds many counts of this clonotype. The chain recombines TRBV7-9 with TRBJ1-2; D perhaps matches TRBD1 (6 bases). With 1 base removed from V and 10 bases from J, the gap between germline ends came to 13 bases. From germline, CDR1 is SEHNR and CDR2 FQNEAQ (reference sequence). There are 13 residues in the CDR3. CDR3 region: CASSLEQGGNYTF. The CDR3 coding sequence is TGTGCCAGCAGCTTAGAACAGGGTGGAAACTACACCTTC.

This clonotype has at least ten counts. The chain couples TRBV30 to TRBJ1-4; D is uncertain. This CDR3 has 12 residues. CDR1 and CDR2 from the germline V gene are GTSNPN and SVGIG (reference sequence). Trimming pared 8 bases from V and 2 bases from J, leaving 9 bases between. The CDR3 loop reads CALGGTNEKLFF. Here the CDR3 DNA reads TGTGCCCTTGGAGGGACTAATGAAAAACTGTTTTTT.

The rearrangement joins TRBV6-5 to TRBJ2-7, with 8 bases aligning to TRBD1. From germline, CDR1 is MNHEY and CDR2 SVGAGI. The CDR3 contains 15 residues. Trimming removed 4 bases from V and 0 bases from J; junction bases left unmatched: 5. CDR3 in amino acids: CASSWSGTGSYEQYF. The CDR3 DNA reads TGTGCCAGCAGTTGGTCCGGGACAGGCTCCTACGAGCAGTACTTC.

In regard to this clonotype: This may be a read error: a much more frequent sequence differs by one nucleotide. The rearrangement links TRBV2 to TRBJ2-5; TRBD2 matches at 10 bases. Germline CDR1 SNHLY, CDR2 FYNNEI. The CDR3 consists of 17 residues. The CDR3 spells CASRTRNSGGSQETEYF. CDR3 coding DNA: TGTGCCAGCAGGACCCGGAATAGCGGGGGGTCCCAAGAGACCGAGTACTTC.

This clonotype was observed at least ten times. V gene TRBV6-1 combines with J gene TRBJ2-3; maybe TRBD1 (6 bases). Trimming took 5 bases from V and 3 from J, leaving 15 bases between them. The germline V gene has CDR1 MNHNS and CDR2 SASEGT. The CDR3 is made up of 15 amino acids. In DNA, the CDR3 is TGTGCCAGCAGTCCTACAGGGTGGGGAACAGATACGCAGTATTTT. Its translation is CASSPTGWGTDTQYF.

This chain uses TRBV20-1 with TRBJ2-1; possibly TRBD2 for D (5 bases). Trimming cost V 3 bases and J 7 bases, with 7 bases left between them. CDR1 and CDR2 from the germline V gene are DFQATT and SNEGSKA (reference sequence). The CDR3 consists of 11 residues. The chain's CDR3 is CSARGVNEQFF. The CDR3 coding sequence is TGCAGTGCTAGGGGAGTAAATGAGCAGTTCTTC.

This clonotype was found many times. The rearrangement uses TRBV6-1 and TRBJ2-7, with D possibly TRBD2 on 6 matching bases. Trimming pared 6 bases from V and 7 bases from J, leaving 13 bases between. The CDR3 contains 12 residues. Germline V CDR1 and CDR2: MNHNS, SASEGT. This CDR3 is CASSPGLVEQYF. CDR3 DNA sequence: TGTGCCAGCAGCCCGGGACTTGTAGAGCAGTACTTC.

This clonotype was seen at least ten times. CDR3 loop: CASSHLNNEQFF. The CDR3 nucleotides are TGTGCCAGTAGCCACCTCAACAATGAGCAGTTCTTC. The rearrangement links TRBV19 to TRBJ2-1, with unresolved D. Between the trimmed V and J ends, which lost 6 bases and 5 bases, there was a span of 8 bases. The CDR3 consists of 12 residues. Germline V lookup: CDR1 LNHDA, CDR2 SQIVND (reference sequence).

This sequence joins TRBV19 and TRBJ1-2; 9 bases align to TRBD1. The CDR3 is 14 residues long. Germline CDR1 is LNHDA and CDR2 is SQIVND (reference sequence). V gave up 3 bases and J gave up 12 bases; unmatched junction bases: 11. The CDR3 DNA follows: TGTGCCAGTAGTATCCGGACAGGGGACTATGGACACACCTTC. This encodes CASSIRTGDYGHTF. The full variable domain, with the rest looked up from reference TRBV19 and TRBJ1-2, is DGGITQSPKYLFRKEGQNVTLSCEQNLNHDAMYWYRQDPGQGLRLIYYSQIVNDFQKGDIAEGYSVSREKKESFPLTVTSAQKNPTAFYLCASSIRTGDYGHTFGSGTRLTVV.

V gene TRBV29-1 combines with J gene TRBJ1-1; a weak D match, TRBD1 (5 bases). The CDR3 has 13 residues. Germline assignment: CDR1 SQVTM and CDR2 ANQGSEA. V was cut by 7 bases and J by 0 bases, with 12 bases left in between. CDR3 bases: TGCAGCGCCGACAGTGGTGTGAACACTGAAGCTTTCTTT. This codes for CSADSGVNTEAFF.

This clonotype is judged medium-sized. The chain uses TRBV12-3 or TRBV12-4 and TRBJ1-2, with D possibly being TRBD1 (6 bases). The CDR3 is made up of 15 amino acids. The ends were cut back, 5 bases at V and 6 bases at J, with 19 bases in the middle. The CDR3 sequence: CASSETPGAMDGYTF. The CDR3 coding sequence is TGTGCCAGCAGTGAGACCCCAGGGGCGATGGATGGCTACACCTTC.

On this clonotype itself: One base separates it from a far larger clone, so it is likely a read error. The chain recombines TRBV6-2 or TRBV6-3 with TRBJ2-2; D is perhaps TRBD2 (7 bases). Germline CDR1 and CDR2: MNHEY and SVGEGT. This CDR3 is 15 amino acids long. The CDR3 reads CASSAGAGHTVELFF. CDR3 coding DNA: TGTGCCAGCAGCGCGGGGGCAGGGCACACCGTGGAGCTGTTTTTT.

The chain uses TRBV6-1 and TRBJ2-1, with 8 bases that match TRBD2. This CDR3 spans 16 amino acids. With 5 bases clipped from V and 4 bases from J, the junction kept 10 bases outside the gene matches. Germline assignment: CDR1 MNHNS and CDR2 SASEGT. Written as DNA, the CDR3 is TGTGCCAGCAGTATCCAACACCGGGAGGGATACAATGAGCAGTTCTTC. It encodes CASSIQHREGYNEQFF.